The clone carrying this TCR beta chain was recorded at least ten times. Unique molecular identifiers featured in how the TCRbeta library was prepared. TCRdb reanalysed the PCR reads using MiXCR and keeps one entry per CDR3 protein. The sample shows about 200,000 distinct CDR3 sequences, 6.6% of them seen only once. The germline V gene has CDR1 DFQATT and CDR2 SNEGSKA (reference sequence). This CDR3 region has 15 residues. Deletions cut 3 bases from V and 0 bases from J, with 13 bases between. The entry originates in a study of T-cell reconstitution after alpha-beta-depleted transplantation in children.

The TCR was taken from a boy aged 2 to 10 with acute lymphoblastic leukemia, due to receive a stem cell transplant. The sample consisted of PBMCs, taken before TCRalphabeta/CD19-depleted stem cell transplant. V gene TRBV20-1 combines with J gene TRBJ2-3; TRBD1 might be the D (6 bases). The CDR3 DNA reads as TGCAGTGCTAGGCGGACAGCTGCTAGCACAGATACGCAGTATTTT. Amino acid sequence: CSARRTAASTDTQYF.